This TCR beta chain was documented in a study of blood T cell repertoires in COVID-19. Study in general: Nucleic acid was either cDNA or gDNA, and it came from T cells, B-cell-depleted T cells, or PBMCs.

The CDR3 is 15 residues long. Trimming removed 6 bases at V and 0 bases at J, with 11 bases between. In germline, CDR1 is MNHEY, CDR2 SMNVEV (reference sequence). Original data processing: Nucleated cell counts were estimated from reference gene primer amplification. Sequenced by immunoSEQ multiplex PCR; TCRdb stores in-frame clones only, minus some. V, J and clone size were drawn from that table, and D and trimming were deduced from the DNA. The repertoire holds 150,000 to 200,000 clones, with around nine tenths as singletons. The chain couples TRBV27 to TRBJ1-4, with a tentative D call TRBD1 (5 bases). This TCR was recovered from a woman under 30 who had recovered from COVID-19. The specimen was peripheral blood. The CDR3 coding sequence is TGTGCCAGCAGGCGAACAGGACCAACTAATGAAAAACTGTTTTTT. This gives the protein CASRRTGPTNEKLFF. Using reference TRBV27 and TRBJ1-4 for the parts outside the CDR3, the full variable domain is EAQVTQNPRYLITVTGKKLTVTCSQNMNHEYMSWYRQDPGLGLRQIYYSMNVEVTDKGDVPEGYKVSRKEKRNFPLILESPSPNQTSLYFCASRRTGPTNEKLFFGSGTQLSVL.